One and the same sample provided the 21 T cell receptor beta chains below, sequenced in a study of regulatory T cells in long-lasting Graves disease. As to time point: newly diagnosed GD, antithyroid drugs for less than 3 months. The TCR library was made from RNA that had been extracted from PBMCs in TRIzol. Libraries of TCR beta came from iRepertoire HTBI primers plus Arm-PCR of CDR3 regions. TCRdb ran MiXCR on the multiplex PCR reads and lists one entry per CDR3 protein. Of some 400,000 distinct CDR3 sequences listed, about 15% are singletons. These records were also assigned to another study, of T cells in Graves' hyperthyroidism and ophthalmopathy.

Source: peripheral blood mononuclear cells (PBMCs), taken at new diagnosis, from a patient treated with antithyroid drugs. These receptor sequences come from a woman aged 25 to 39 with Graves disease.

This clonotype was seen repeatedly, ten times or more. Relative to the germline gene, one junction end is altered; a read error may explain this. This rearrangement joins TRBV28 to TRBJ2-3, with 13 positions matching TRBD2. Germline CDR1 MDHEN, CDR2 SYDVKM. CDR3 length: 14 residues. In nucleotides, the CDR3 is TGTGCCAGCAGTTTCTCTTGGACTAGCGGGAGTGGCCTTTTT. It yields the protein CASSFSWTSGSGLF.

This clonotype was seen repeatedly, ten times or more. The rearrangement joins TRBV30 to TRBJ1-4, with 10 bases lining up with TRBD1. The germline V gene has CDR1 GTSNPN and CDR2 SVGIG (reference sequence). The CDR3 covers 16 residues. J gave up 8 bases and V 5 bases, and 14 bases lay outside the gene matches. CDR3 sequence reads: CAWRQAGTGDKEKLFF. DNA for the CDR3: TGTGCCTGGCGTCAAGCCGGGACAGGGGACAAGGAAAAACTGTTTTTT.

This clonotype has a count of ten or more. The CDR3 bases are TGTGCCAGCAGTTTACGCGGACAGGGGGACGAGCAGTACTTC. The encoded protein is CASSLRGQGDEQYF. J is TRBJ2-7 and V is TRBV27; 10 bases match TRBD1. The CDR3 is 14 amino acids. J was trimmed by 5 bases and V by 2 bases; bases with no gene match: 3. CDR1 is MNHEY and CDR2 is SMNVEV in the germline V gene (reference sequence).

The chain has TRBV12-3 or TRBV12-4 and TRBJ1-5; D gene unclear. CDR3 size: 12 residues. V was trimmed by 3 bases and J by 6 bases, leaving 6 bases between them. CDR3 nucleotide sequence: TGTGCCAGCAGTTTTCTGACTCAGCCCCAGCATTTT. Translated: CASSFLTQPQHF.

This clonotype was detected a few times. The CDR3 nucleotides read TGCGCCAGCAGCTTGACGGGACTAGCGGACTACTCCTACAATGAGCAGTTCTTC. Translating it yields CASSLTGLADYSYNEQFF. The chain links TRBV5-1 to TRBJ2-1; TRBD2 agrees at 11 bases. This CDR3 region has 18 residues. CDR1 is SGHRS and CDR2 is YFSETQ in the germline V gene. J gave up 0 bases and V 1 base, and 6 bases lay outside the gene matches.

As regards this clonotype: A read error may explain this, as a much larger clone is one base away. The gene calls are TRBV30 and TRBJ1-1; a possible D gene is TRBD1 (6 bases). Germline values: CDR1 GTSNPN, CDR2 SVGIG (reference sequence). The CDR3 is made up of 11 amino acids. The CDR3 region is CPWKGGTEAFF. The CDR3, as DNA: TGTCCCTGGAAAGGGGGAACTGAAGCTTTCTTT.

This clonotype was seen repeatedly, ten times or more. V gene TRBV2 combines with J gene TRBJ1-4; no firm D call. CDR3 length equals 15 residues. Germline-derived CDR1 and CDR2 are SNHLY and FYNNEI. V dropped 5 bases and J dropped 2 bases, with 12 bases sitting between them. The CDR3 sequence: CASSPPMATNEKLFF. The CDR3 DNA sequence: TGTGCCAGCAGTCCCCCCATGGCGACTAATGAAAAACTGTTTTTT.

The sample holds a few counts of this clonotype. V is TRBV30 and J is TRBJ2-2; no clear D. Per germline, CDR1 GTSNPN and CDR2 SVGIG (reference sequence). V was shortened by 3 bases and J by 5 bases, with 4 bases between the two germline ends. This CDR3 contains 11 residues. The CDR3 bases are TGTGCCTGGAGGAGTACCGGGGAGCTGTTTTTT. This translates into CAWRSTGELFF.

This clonotype has a count of ten or more. The chain employs TRBV20-1 and TRBJ2-1, with D possibly TRBD1 on 6 matching bases. Germline assignment: CDR1 DFQATT and CDR2 SNEGSKA (reference sequence). This CDR3 comprises 12 residues. The CDR3 region is CSKQGFYNEQFF. CDR3 bases: TGCAGCAAACAGGGTTTCTACAATGAGCAGTTCTTC.

There are a few counts of this clonotype. The rearrangement uses TRBV19 and TRBJ2-3; D possibly matches TRBD1 or TRBD2 (5 bases each). This CDR3 spans 17 amino acids. Trimming took 7 bases from V and 4 from J, leaving 24 bases between them. Germline CDR1 is LNHDA and CDR2 is SQIVND (reference sequence). The CDR3 loop is CASTRYGTDEWADTQYF. CDR3 nucleotide sequence: TGTGCCAGTACCAGATATGGGACCGATGAATGGGCAGATACGCAGTATTTT.

This clonotype was recorded a few times. The genes are TRBV12-3 or TRBV12-4 and TRBJ2-1; 8 nucleotides align to TRBD1. The CDR3 spans 16 residues. The V segment lost 3 bases and the J segment 7 bases; nucleotides outside the gene matches: 11. This CDR3 is CASSFFRGRSGNEQFF. CDR3 in DNA: TGTGCCAGCAGTTTTTTCAGGGGGCGGAGTGGGAATGAGCAGTTCTTC.

This clonotype was detected ten times or more. The rearrangement uses TRBV9 and TRBJ1-5; no clear D gene. V gave up 3 bases and J gave up 1 base, with 11 bases separating them. CDR3 size: 15 residues. Germline CDR1 SGDLS, CDR2 YYNGEE. The CDR3 sequence is CASSADPGSNQPQHF. In nucleotides, the CDR3 is TGTGCCAGCAGCGCCGACCCGGGCAGCAATCAGCCCCAGCATTTT.

Ten or more counts support this clonotype. The rearrangement joins TRBV30 to TRBJ1-1; D unclear. Trimming pared 0 bases from V and 5 bases from J, leaving 10 bases between. Germline V gene data show CDR1 as GTSNPN and CDR2 as SVGIG (reference sequence). The CDR3 covers 13 residues. The CDR3 DNA follows: TGTGCCTGGAGTGTGAGGGTTCGGACTGAAGCTTTCTTT. This sequence encodes CAWSVRVRTEAFF. The full variable domain, rest sourced from reference TRBV30 and TRBJ1-1, is SQTIHQWPATLVQPVGSPLSLECTVEGTSNPNLYWYRQAAGRGLQLLFYSVGIGQISSEVPQNLSASRPQDRQFILSSKKLLLSDSGFYLCAWSVRVRTEAFFGQGTRLTVV.

The J gene is TRBJ1-1, the V gene TRBV24-1; a possible D gene is TRBD1 (5 bases). Trimming shortened V by 3 bases and J by 0 bases, and 13 bases separated the two germline ends. The CDR3 is 16 amino acids. CDR1 KGHDR and CDR2 SFDVKD come from the germline V gene. The CDR3 coding sequence is TGTGCCACCAGTGATAACGGCGGACATTTGAACACTGAAGCTTTCTTT. Translated: CATSDNGGHLNTEAFF.

This clonotype came up many times. The chain employs TRBV12-3 or TRBV12-4 and TRBJ2-5; tentative D call: TRBD2 (5 bases). V shed 5 bases and J shed 6 bases, with 19 bases lying between them. The CDR3 consists of 15 residues. This CDR3 reads CASSRGVGGVKTQYF. The CDR3 coding sequence is TGTGCCAGCAGTCGCGGAGTCGGAGGTGTAAAGACCCAGTACTTC.

This clonotype was recorded a few times. The chain carries TRBV6-1 and TRBJ1-2, with a possible D match to TRBD1 (6 bases). V lost 5 bases to trimming and J lost 7 bases, with 14 bases between them. The CDR3 runs 13 residues. Germline V gives CDR1 MNHNS, CDR2 SASEGT. In DNA form, the CDR3 reads TGTGCCAGCAGTCAGACGGGACATTCTGGCTACACCTTC. Translation: CASSQTGHSGYTF.

Turning to this clonotype: A much larger clone lies one base from this, so it may be a read error. The chain uses TRBV12-3 or TRBV12-4 and TRBJ2-2; TRBD1 matches at 8 bases. This CDR3 has 15 residues. The CDR3 bases are TGTGCCAGCAGTTTTCAGGGGGCGAACACCGGGGAGCTGGTTTTT. Its translation: CASSFQGANTGELVF.

This clonotype was detected only a few times. This chain joins TRBV6-9 and TRBJ2-7; 8 bases match TRBD2. Trimming took 3 bases from V and 0 from J; bases not matched to a gene: 4. This CDR3 spans 15 amino acids. Germline CDR1 MNHGY, CDR2 SVAAGI. The CDR3 DNA reads TGTGCCAGCAGTTACACTAGCGGCAACTCCTACGAGCAGTACTTC. This gives the protein CASSYTSGNSYEQYF.

There are a few counts of this clonotype. The rearrangement uses TRBV7-8 and TRBJ1-1; 12 bases agree with TRBD1. The CDR3 contains 17 residues. The germline gives CDR1 SGHVS, CDR2 FQNEAQ. With 5 bases clipped from V and 1 base from J, the junction kept 8 bases outside the gene matches. The CDR3 nucleotides are TGTGCCAGCAGCAGAGGGACAGGGGGCTCAACGAACACTGAAGCTTTCTTT. It is translated as CASSRGTGGSTNTEAFF.

This clonotype was observed at least ten times. The V call is TRBV3-1, the J call TRBJ1-5; TRBD1 is a possible D gene (5 bases). The CDR3 length is 13 residues. Trimming took off 5 bases at V and 10 bases at J, with 15 bases between the two ends. Germline values: CDR1 LGHDT, CDR2 YNNKEL (reference sequence). CDR3: CASSGSGGGPQHF. CDR3 nucleotides: TGTGCCAGCAGCGGAAGTGGGGGGGGTCCCCAGCATTTT. Full variable domain (missing parts from reference TRBV3-1 and TRBJ1-5): DTAVSQTPKYLVTQMGNDKSIKCEQNLGHDTMYWYKQDSKKFLKIMFSYNNKELIINETVPNRFSPKSPDKAHLNLHINSLELGDSAVYFCASSGSGGGPQHFGDGTRLSIL.

This clonotype was counted ten times or more. The CDR3 loop is CATFSGISTDTQYF. The CDR3 region has the DNA TGTGCCACCTTTAGCGGGATTAGCACAGATACGCAGTATTTT. The rearrangement links TRBV28 to TRBJ2-3, with 8 bases identical to TRBD2. CDR1 MDHEN and CDR2 SYDVKM come from the germline V gene. CDR3 length: 14 amino acids. The V gene end was trimmed by 10 bases and the J gene end by 0 bases; junction bases not matched to a gene: 6. The full variable domain, its missing parts supplied by reference TRBV28 and TRBJ2-3, is DVKVTQSSRYLVKRTGEKVFLECVQDMDHENMFWYRQDPGLGLRLIYFSYDVKMKEKGDIPEGYSVSREKKERFSLILESASTNQTSMYLCATFSGISTDTQYFGPGTRLTVL.